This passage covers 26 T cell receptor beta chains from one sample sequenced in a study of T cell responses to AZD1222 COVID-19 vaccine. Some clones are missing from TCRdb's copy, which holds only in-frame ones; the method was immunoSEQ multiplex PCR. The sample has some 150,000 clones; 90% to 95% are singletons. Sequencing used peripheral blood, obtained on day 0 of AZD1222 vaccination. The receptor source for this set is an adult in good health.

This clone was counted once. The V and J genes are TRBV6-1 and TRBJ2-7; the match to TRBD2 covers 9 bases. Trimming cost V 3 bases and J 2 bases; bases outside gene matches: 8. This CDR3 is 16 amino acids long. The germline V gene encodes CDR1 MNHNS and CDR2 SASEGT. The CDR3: CASSDHSSGTPYEQYV. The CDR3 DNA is TGTGCCAGCAGTGATCATTCTAGCGGGACCCCCTACGAGCAGTACGTC.

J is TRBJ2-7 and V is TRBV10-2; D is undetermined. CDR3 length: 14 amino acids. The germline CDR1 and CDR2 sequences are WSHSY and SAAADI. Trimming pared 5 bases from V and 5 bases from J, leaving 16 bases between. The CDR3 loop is CASSPAPGVHEQYV. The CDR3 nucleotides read TGCGCCAGCAGTCCCGCTCCCGGTGTCCACGAGCAGTACGTC.

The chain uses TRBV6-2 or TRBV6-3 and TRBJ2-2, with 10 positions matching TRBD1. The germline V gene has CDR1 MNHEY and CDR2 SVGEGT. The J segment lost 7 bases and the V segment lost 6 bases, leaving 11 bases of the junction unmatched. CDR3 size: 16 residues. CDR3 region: CASSPLSTGGVGELFF. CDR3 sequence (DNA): TGTGCCAGCAGCCCTCTCTCGACAGGGGGCGTCGGGGAGCTGTTTTTT.

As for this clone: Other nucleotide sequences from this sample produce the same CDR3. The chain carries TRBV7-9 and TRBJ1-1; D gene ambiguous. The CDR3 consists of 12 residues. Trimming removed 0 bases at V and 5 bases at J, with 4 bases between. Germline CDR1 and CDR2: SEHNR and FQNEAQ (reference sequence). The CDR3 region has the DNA TGTGCCAGCAGCTTAGCCTTAACTGAAGCTTTCTTT. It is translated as CASSLALTEAFF.

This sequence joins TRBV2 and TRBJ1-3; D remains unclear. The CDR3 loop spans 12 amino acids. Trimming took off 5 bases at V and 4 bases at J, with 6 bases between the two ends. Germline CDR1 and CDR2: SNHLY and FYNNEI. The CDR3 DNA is TGTGCCAGCAGTAGTATGGGAAACACCATATATTTT. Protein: CASSSMGNTIYF.

The CDR3 region is CATSTSGGATETQYF. CDR3 sequence (DNA): TGTGCCACCTCGACTAGCGGGGGGGCCACGGAGACCCAGTACTTC. This sequence joins TRBV19 and TRBJ2-5; TRBD2 matches at 14 bases. The V and J ends lost 10 bases and 5 bases, in that order; junction bases with no gene match: 9. The length of the CDR3 is 15 residues. From germline, CDR1 is LNHDA and CDR2 SQIVND (reference sequence).

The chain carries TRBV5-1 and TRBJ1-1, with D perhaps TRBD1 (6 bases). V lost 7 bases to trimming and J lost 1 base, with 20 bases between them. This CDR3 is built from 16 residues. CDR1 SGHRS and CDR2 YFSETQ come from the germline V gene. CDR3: CASCRGIQTKNTEAFF. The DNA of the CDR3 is TGCGCCAGCTGCAGGGGCATCCAAACAAAGAACACTGAAGCTTTCTTT.

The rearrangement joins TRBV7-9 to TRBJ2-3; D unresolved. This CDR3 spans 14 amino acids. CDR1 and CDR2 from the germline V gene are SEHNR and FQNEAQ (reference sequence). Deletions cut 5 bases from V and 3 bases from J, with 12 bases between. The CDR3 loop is CASSLDASTDTQYF. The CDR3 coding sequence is TGTGCCAGCAGCCTGGACGCGTCTACAGATACGCAGTATTTT.

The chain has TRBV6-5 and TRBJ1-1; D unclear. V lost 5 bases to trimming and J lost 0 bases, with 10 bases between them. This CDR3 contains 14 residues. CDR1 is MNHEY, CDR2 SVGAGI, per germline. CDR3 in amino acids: CASSSSGMNTEAFF. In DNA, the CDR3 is TGTGCCAGCAGTAGCTCCGGGATGAACACTGAAGCTTTCTTT.

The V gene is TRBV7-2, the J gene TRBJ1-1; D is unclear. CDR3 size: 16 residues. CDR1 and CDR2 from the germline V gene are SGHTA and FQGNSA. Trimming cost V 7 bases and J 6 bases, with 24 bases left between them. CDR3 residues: CASTKSTVGSGAEAFF. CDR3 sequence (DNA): TGTGCCAGCACCAAATCGACGGTAGGGAGTGGAGCTGAAGCTTTCTTT. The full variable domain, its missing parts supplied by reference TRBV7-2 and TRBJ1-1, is GAGVSQSPSNKVTEKGKDVELRCDPISGHTALYWYRQSLGQGLEFLIYFQGNSAPDKSGLPSDRFSAERTGGSVSTLTIQRTQQEDSAVYLCASTKSTVGSGAEAFFGQGTRLTVV.

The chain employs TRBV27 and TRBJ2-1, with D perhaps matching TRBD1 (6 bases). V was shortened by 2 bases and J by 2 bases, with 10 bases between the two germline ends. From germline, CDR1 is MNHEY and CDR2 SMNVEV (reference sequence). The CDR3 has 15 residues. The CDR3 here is CASSLRRTAYNEQFF. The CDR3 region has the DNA TGTGCCAGCAGTTTACGGCGGACAGCCTACAATGAGCAGTTCTTC.

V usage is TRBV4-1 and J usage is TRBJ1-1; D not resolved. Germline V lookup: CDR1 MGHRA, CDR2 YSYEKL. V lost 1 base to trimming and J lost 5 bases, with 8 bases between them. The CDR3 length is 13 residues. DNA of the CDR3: TGCGCCAGCAGCCAAGTTCGGCGGACTGAAGCTTTCTTT. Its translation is CASSQVRRTEAFF.

The CDR3 DNA sequence: TGTGCCAGCAGAGACAGGGGGCAATACTATGGCTACACCTTC. Translated, it gives CASRDRGQYYGYTF. The chain uses TRBV27 and TRBJ1-2, with TRBD1 matching over 10 bases. Germline CDR1 and CDR2: MNHEY and SMNVEV (reference sequence). The trim removed 6 bases at V and 3 bases at J, leaving 4 bases unmatched. This CDR3 is built from 14 residues.

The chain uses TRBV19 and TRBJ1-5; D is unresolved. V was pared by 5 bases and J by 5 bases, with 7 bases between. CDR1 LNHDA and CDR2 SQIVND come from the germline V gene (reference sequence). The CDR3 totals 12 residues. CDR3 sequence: CASSELHQPQHF. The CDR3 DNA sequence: TGTGCCAGTAGTGAATTGCATCAGCCCCAGCATTTT. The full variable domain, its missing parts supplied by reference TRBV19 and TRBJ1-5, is DGGITQSPKYLFRKEGQNVTLSCEQNLNHDAMYWYRQDPGQGLRLIYYSQIVNDFQKGDIAEGYSVSREKKESFPLTVTSAQKNPTAFYLCASSELHQPQHFGDGTRLSIL.

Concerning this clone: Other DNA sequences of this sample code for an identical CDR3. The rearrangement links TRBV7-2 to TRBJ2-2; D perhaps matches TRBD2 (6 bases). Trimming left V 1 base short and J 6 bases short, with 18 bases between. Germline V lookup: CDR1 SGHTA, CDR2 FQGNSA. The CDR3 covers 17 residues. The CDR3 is CASSLVVGGVRSGELFF. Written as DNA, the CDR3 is TGTGCCAGCAGCTTAGTTGTTGGCGGGGTTAGGTCCGGGGAGCTGTTTTTT. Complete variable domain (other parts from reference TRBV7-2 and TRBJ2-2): GAGVSQSPSNKVTEKGKDVELRCDPISGHTALYWYRQSLGQGLEFLIYFQGNSAPDKSGLPSDRFSAERTGGSVSTLTIQRTQQEDSAVYLCASSLVVGGVRSGELFFGEGSRLTVL.

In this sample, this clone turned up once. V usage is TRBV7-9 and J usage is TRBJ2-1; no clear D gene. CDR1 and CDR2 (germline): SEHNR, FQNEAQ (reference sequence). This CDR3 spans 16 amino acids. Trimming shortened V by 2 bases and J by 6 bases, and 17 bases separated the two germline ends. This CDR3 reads CASSLRSQRIGNEQFF. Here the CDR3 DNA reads TGTGCCAGCAGCTTACGTTCACAGCGTATAGGCAATGAGCAGTTCTTC.

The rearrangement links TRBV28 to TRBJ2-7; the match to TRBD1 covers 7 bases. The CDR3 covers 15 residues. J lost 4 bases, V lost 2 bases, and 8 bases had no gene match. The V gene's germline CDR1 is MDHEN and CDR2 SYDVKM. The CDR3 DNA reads TGTGCCAGCAGTTTAGTAGGGGACAGAGCATACGAGCAGTACGTC. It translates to CASSLVGDRAYEQYV.

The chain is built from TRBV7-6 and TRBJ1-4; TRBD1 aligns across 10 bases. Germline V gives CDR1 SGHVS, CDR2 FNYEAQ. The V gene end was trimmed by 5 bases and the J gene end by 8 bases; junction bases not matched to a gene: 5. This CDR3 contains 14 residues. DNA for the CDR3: TGTGCCAGCAGCGCGGACAGGGGGTACGAAAAACTGTTTTTT. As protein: CASSADRGYEKLFF.

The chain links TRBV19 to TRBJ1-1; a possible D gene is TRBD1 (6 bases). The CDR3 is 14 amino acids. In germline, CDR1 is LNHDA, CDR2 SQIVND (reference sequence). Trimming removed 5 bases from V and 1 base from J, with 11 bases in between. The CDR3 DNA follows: TGTGCCAGTAGTGTACAGGGTGGGAACACTGAAGCTTTCTTT. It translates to CASSVQGGNTEAFF. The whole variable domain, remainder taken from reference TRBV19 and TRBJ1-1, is DGGITQSPKYLFRKEGQNVTLSCEQNLNHDAMYWYRQDPGQGLRLIYYSQIVNDFQKGDIAEGYSVSREKKESFPLTVTSAQKNPTAFYLCASSVQGGNTEAFFGQGTRLTVV.

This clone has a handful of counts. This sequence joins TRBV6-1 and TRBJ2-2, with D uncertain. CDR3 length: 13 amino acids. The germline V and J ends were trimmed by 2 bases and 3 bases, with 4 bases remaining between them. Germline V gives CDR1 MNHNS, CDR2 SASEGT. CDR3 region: CASSERDTGELFF. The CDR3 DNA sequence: TGTGCCAGCAGTGAACGGGACACCGGGGAGCTGTTTTTT.

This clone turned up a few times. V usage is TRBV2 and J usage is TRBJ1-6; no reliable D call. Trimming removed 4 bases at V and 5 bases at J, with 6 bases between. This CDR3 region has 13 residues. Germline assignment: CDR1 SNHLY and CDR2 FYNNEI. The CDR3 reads CASSGGNNSPLHF. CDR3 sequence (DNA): TGTGCCAGCAGTGGGGGAAATAATTCACCCCTCCACTTT.

CDR3 coding DNA: TGTGCCAGTAGTACCGACAGGGGGCTTCTCACAGATACGCAGTATTTT. Its translation: CASSTDRGLLTDTQYF. The chain is built from TRBV19 and TRBJ2-3; 10 bases agree with TRBD1. CDR1 and CDR2 from the germline V gene are LNHDA and SQIVND (reference sequence). J lost 2 bases, V lost 4 bases, and 6 bases had no gene match. The CDR3 has 16 residues. Combining the CDR3 with reference TRBV19 and TRBJ2-3 gives the whole variable domain DGGITQSPKYLFRKEGQNVTLSCEQNLNHDAMYWYRQDPGQGLRLIYYSQIVNDFQKGDIAEGYSVSREKKESFPLTVTSAQKNPTAFYLCASSTDRGLLTDTQYFGPGTRLTVL.

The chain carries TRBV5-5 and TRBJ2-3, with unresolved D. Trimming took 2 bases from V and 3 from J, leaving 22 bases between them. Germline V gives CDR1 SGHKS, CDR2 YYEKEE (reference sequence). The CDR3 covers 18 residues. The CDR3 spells CASSFLPLTRVTTDTQYF. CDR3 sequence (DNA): TGTGCCAGCAGCTTCCTACCTCTAACTCGAGTTACGACAGATACGCAGTATTTT. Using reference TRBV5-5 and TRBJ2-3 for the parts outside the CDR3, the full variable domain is DAGVTQSPTHLIKTRGQQVTLRCSPISGHKSVSWYQQVLGQGPQFIFQYYEKEERGRGNFPDRFSARQFPNYSSELNVNALLLGDSALYLCASSFLPLTRVTTDTQYFGPGTRLTVL.

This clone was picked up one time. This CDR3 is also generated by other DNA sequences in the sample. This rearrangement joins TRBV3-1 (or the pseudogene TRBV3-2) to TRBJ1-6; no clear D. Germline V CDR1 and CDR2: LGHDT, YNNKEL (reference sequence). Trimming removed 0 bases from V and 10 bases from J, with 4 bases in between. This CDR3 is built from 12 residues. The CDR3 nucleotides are TGTGCCAGCAGCCAAGAAGGGTCACCCCTCCACTTT. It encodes CASSQEGSPLHF.

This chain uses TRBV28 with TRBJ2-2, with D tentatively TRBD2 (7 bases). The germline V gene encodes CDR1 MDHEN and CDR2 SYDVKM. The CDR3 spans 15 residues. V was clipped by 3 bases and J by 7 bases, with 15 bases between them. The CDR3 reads CASSFRGARDGELFF. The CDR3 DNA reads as TGTGCCAGCAGTTTTCGGGGGGCCAGGGACGGGGAGCTGTTTTTT.

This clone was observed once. The CDR3 DNA sequence: TGTGCCAGTAGTATGTCGAGGGGCTGGAACACTGAAGCTTTCTTT. Translating gives CASSMSRGWNTEAFF. This chain links TRBV19 with TRBJ1-1; tentatively, D is TRBD1 (5 bases). Trimming took off 3 bases at V and 1 base at J, with 12 bases between the two ends. CDR3 size: 15 residues. Per the germline V gene, CDR1 is LNHDA and CDR2 is SQIVND (reference sequence).